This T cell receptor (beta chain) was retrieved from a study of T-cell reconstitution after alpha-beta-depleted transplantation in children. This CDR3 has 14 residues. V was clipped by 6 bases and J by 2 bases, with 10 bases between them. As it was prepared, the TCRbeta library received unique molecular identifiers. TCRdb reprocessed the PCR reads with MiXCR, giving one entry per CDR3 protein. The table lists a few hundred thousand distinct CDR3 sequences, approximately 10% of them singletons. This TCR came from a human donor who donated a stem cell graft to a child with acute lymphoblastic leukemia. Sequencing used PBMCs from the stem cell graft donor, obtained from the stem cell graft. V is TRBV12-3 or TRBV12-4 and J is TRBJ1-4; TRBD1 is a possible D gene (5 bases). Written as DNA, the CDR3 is TGTGCCAGCAGGCAGTGGGGGACTAATGAAAAACTGTTTTTT. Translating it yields CASRQWGTNEKLFF.